The 8 T cell receptor beta chains given below trace back to one sample, sequenced in a study of T cell responses to AZD1222 COVID-19 vaccine. Sequenced by immunoSEQ multiplex PCR; TCRdb stores in-frame clones only, minus some. The profile shows tens of thousands of clones, approximately 82% of them singletons. The sequences come from peripheral blood, collected on day 0 of AZD1222 vaccination. The source of these receptors is an adult in good health.

This chain joins TRBV5-1 and TRBJ1-2, with a tentative D call TRBD1 (5 bases). Germline V CDR1 and CDR2: SGHRS, YFSETQ. The CDR3 has 14 residues. The germline V and J ends were trimmed by 7 bases and 4 bases, with 17 bases remaining between them. CDR3: CASSTGTAPYGYTF. The DNA for the CDR3 is TGCGCCAGCTCGACCGGGACCGCTCCCTATGGCTACACCTTC.

This chain connects TRBV3-1 (or the pseudogene TRBV3-2) to TRBJ2-2; D possibly corresponds to TRBD2 (5 bases). CDR1 is LGHDT and CDR2 is YNNKEL in the germline V gene (reference sequence). V lost 5 bases and J 5 bases, leaving 9 bases between the germline ends. The CDR3 extends over 13 amino acids. For the CDR3, the DNA is TGTGCCAGCAGCTTGACGGGGACCGGGGAGCTGTTTTTT. Protein product: CASSLTGTGELFF.

V and J are TRBV5-1 and TRBJ2-3, with 12 bases lining up with TRBD2. Germline CDR1 SGHRS, CDR2 YFSETQ. This CDR3 contains 18 residues. After removal of 4 bases from V and 4 bases from J, the junction contained 13 bases not matched to a gene. This chain's CDR3 is CASSPEPLLAGGSDTQYF. The CDR3 DNA reads as TGCGCCAGCAGCCCGGAACCGTTACTAGCGGGAGGATCAGATACGCAGTATTTT.

J is TRBJ2-7 and V is TRBV7-3; maybe TRBD2 (5 bases). The CDR3 is 16 residues long. V was pared by 5 bases and J by 3 bases, with 20 bases between. Germline V gene sequence: CDR1 SGHTA, CDR2 FQGTGA. CDR3 DNA sequence: TGTGCCAGCAGCCCGTTTAGTACCGCGGGCTTCTACGAGCAGTACTTC. The encoded protein is CASSPFSTAGFYEQYF.

V and J are TRBV5-4 and TRBJ2-1, with TRBD2 matching 9 bases. The length of the CDR3 is 19 residues. In germline, CDR1 is SGHNT, CDR2 YYREEE (reference sequence). V dropped 3 bases and J dropped 2; count of bases not matched to a gene: 15. The CDR3 bases are TGTGCCAGCAGCTGGGGGGCGGGAGGGCCAGGGTCTGCCTACAATGAGCAGTTCTTC. Encoded protein: CASSWGAGGPGSAYNEQFF.

This clone was recorded once. V and J are TRBV6-2 or TRBV6-3 and TRBJ1-1; TRBD1 matches 7 bases. Germline V gene sequence: CDR1 MNHEY, CDR2 SVGEGT. The CDR3 has 16 residues. V shed 5 bases, J shed 1 base, and the junction held 10 bases outside the gene matches. DNA of the CDR3: TGTGCCAGCAGTCCAATTAAGGGGGCGAAGAACACTGAAGCTTTCTTT. Translating gives CASSPIKGAKNTEAFF.

Here the CDR3 reads CASTDTGDTQYF. CDR3 nucleotide sequence: TGTGCCAGCACCGACACGGGGGATACGCAGTATTTT. The chain employs TRBV12-3 or TRBV12-4 and TRBJ2-3, with TRBD2 as a possible D gene (5 bases). Trimming left V 7 bases short and J 6 bases short, with 11 bases between. This CDR3 has 12 amino acids.

CDR3 region: CASSPGGATYGYTF. DNA of the CDR3: TGTGCCAGCTCACCAGGAGGGGCCACTTATGGCTACACCTTC. The rearrangement links TRBV18 to TRBJ1-2; D may be TRBD1 (5 bases). V was shortened by 2 bases and J by 5 bases, with 12 bases between the two germline ends. The CDR3 has 14 amino acids. From germline, CDR1 is KGHSH and CDR2 LQKENI.